This entry lists 31 T cell receptor beta chains sequenced from one sample in a study of shared clonotypes between healthy human individuals. Data came from immunoSEQ multiplex PCR; TCRdb stores just in-frame clones and leaves some out. The sample holds 800,000 to 1,200,000 clones, approximately 80% seen once. Source material: memory CD4+ T cells from PBMCs. This sample's subset: CD45RA-negative fraction. These receptors all stem from a man between 18 and 29 years old in good health. Some clones in this sample may be carry-over from other donors' samples.

The rearrangement uses TRBV11-3 and TRBJ1-1, with D uncertain. This CDR3 contains 13 residues. Trimming removed 3 bases at V and 4 bases at J, with 9 bases between. From germline, CDR1 is SGHNT and CDR2 YENEEA. The chain's CDR3 is CASSLYTATEAFF. CDR3 DNA: TGTGCCAGCAGCTTGTATACGGCCACTGAAGCTTTCTTT.

This sequence joins TRBV4-2 and TRBJ1-5, with 11 bases that match TRBD1. Per the germline V gene, CDR1 is LGHNA and CDR2 is YNFKEQ. Germline trimming cut 1 base from V and 0 bases from J; bases unmatched to any gene: 5. The CDR3 spans 18 residues. The CDR3 is CASSQAGTGGTSNQPQHF. CDR3 bases: TGTGCCAGCAGCCAAGCCGGGACAGGGGGAACTAGCAATCAGCCCCAGCATTTT.

The chain carries TRBV5-8 and TRBJ2-1, with 12 bases matching TRBD2. Per the germline V gene, CDR1 is SGHTS and CDR2 is YDEGEE. J was trimmed by 8 bases and V by 0 bases; bases with no gene match: 18. The CDR3 loop spans 20 amino acids. The CDR3 coding sequence is TGTGCCAGCAGCTTGGGAAGACTAGCGGGAGTGGGGCATTTGGGCTATGAGCAGTTCTTC. This translates into CASSLGRLAGVGHLGYEQFF.

In its sample, this clone was seen once. This chain uses TRBV28 with TRBJ1-3; weak D call: TRBD1 (5 bases). V gave up 4 bases and J gave up 0 bases, with 16 bases separating them. Germline V CDR1 and CDR2: MDHEN, SYDVKM. This CDR3 comprises 17 residues. For the CDR3, the DNA is TGTGCCAGCAGTTCCCCTCGGGACGGGAACTCTGGAAACACCATATATTTT. It yields the protein CASSSPRDGNSGNTIYF.

This chain uses TRBV6-6 with TRBJ1-2; D may be TRBD1 (5 bases). Germline loops: CDR1 MNHNY, CDR2 SVGAGI (reference sequence). The CDR3 is 14 residues long. Trimming removed 4 bases from V and 3 bases from J, with 12 bases in between. For the CDR3, the DNA is TGTGCCAGCAGTTCGATGACAGTCGACTATGGCTACACCTTC. Its translation is CASSSMTVDYGYTF.

The V gene is TRBV12-2, the J gene TRBJ2-7; the table calls TRBD1, which could not be checked here. TRBV12-2 is deemed a pseudogene. This CDR3 contains 17 residues. Here the CDR3 reads CASRLVVVAGPAYEQYF. The CDR3 region has the DNA TGTGCAAGTCGCTTAGTGGTAGTGGCAGGCCCTGCCTACGAGCAGTACTTC.

This clone was seen only a few times. The rearrangement joins TRBV9 to TRBJ1-1; D gene ambiguous. The CDR3 is made up of 13 amino acids. Trimming left V 2 bases short and J 1 base short, with 6 bases between. Germline CDR1 and CDR2: SGDLS and YYNGEE. The CDR3 nucleotides read TGTGCCAGCAGCGTGAGCTCGAACACTGAAGCTTTCTTT. This sequence encodes CASSVSSNTEAFF. The variable domain in full, with the rest retrieved from reference TRBV9 and TRBJ1-1, is DSGVTQTPKHLITATGQRVTLRCSPRSGDLSVYWYQQSLDQGLQFLIQYYNGEERAKGNILERFSAQQFPDLHSELNLSSLELGDSALYFCASSVSSNTEAFFGQGTRLTVV.

This rearrangement joins TRBV6-1 to TRBJ1-3, with no clear D. CDR1 MNHNS and CDR2 SASEGT come from the germline V gene. Trimming removed 1 base from V and 0 bases from J, with 7 bases in between. The CDR3 runs 15 residues. CDR3 sequence (DNA): TGTGCCAGCAGTGAAGGGACCTTCTCTGGAAACACCATATATTTT. Amino acids: CASSEGTFSGNTIYF.

The rearrangement joins TRBV7-6 to TRBJ2-5, with 8 bases aligning to TRBD1. The germline V gene has CDR1 SGHVS and CDR2 FNYEAQ. J was trimmed by 2 bases and V by 5 bases; bases with no gene match: 13. The CDR3 sequence is 17 residues long. As DNA, the CDR3 is TGTGCCAGCAGCCCATCGTGGGTCAGGGGGCCGCAAGAGACCCAGTACTTC. Encoded protein: CASSPSWVRGPQETQYF.

On this clone itself: Other nucleotide sequences from this sample produce the same CDR3. The chain joins TRBV5-1 to TRBJ1-5; D gene unclear. The CDR3 totals 13 residues. Germline CDR1 and CDR2: SGHRS and YFSETQ. Trimming left V 0 bases short and J 4 bases short, with 5 bases between. The CDR3 sequence is CASSLVPNQPQHF. For the CDR3, the DNA is TGCGCCAGCAGCTTGGTCCCAAATCAGCCCCAGCATTTT.

Worth noting for this clone: Other DNA sequences in this sample translate to the same CDR3. The V and J genes are TRBV4-2 and TRBJ1-1; D unclear. The germline CDR1 and CDR2 sequences are LGHNA and YNFKEQ. Trimming shortened V by 5 bases and J by 7 bases, and 11 bases separated the two germline ends. The CDR3 covers 12 residues. DNA of the CDR3: TGTGCCAGCAGCGAAGGGCCATATGAAGCTTTCTTT. Translated, it gives CASSEGPYEAFF.

V and J are TRBV5-5 and TRBJ2-5; TRBD2 might be the D (5 bases). Trimming took 4 bases from V and 4 from J, leaving 14 bases between them. The CDR3 runs 14 residues. CDR1 and CDR2 from the germline V gene are SGHKS and YYEKEE (reference sequence). The CDR3 bases are TGTGCCAGCAGCCGCGCCTTGGCGGGAGAGACCCAGTACTTC. Residues: CASSRALAGETQYF.

Details on this clone: One end of the junction is discordant with germline, which a read error may explain. This sequence joins TRBV18 and TRBJ1-2; D remains unclear. This CDR3 region has 16 residues. Germline V CDR1 and CDR2: KGHSH, LQKENI. This CDR3 reads CASSPGFGTENYGYTF. In DNA form, the CDR3 reads TGTGCCAGTTCACCAGGTTTTGGTACAGAGAACTATGGCTACACCTTC.

This chain links TRBV4-3 with TRBJ2-7; possible D gene TRBD1, 5 bases. CDR1 is LGHNA, CDR2 YSLEER, per germline. V dropped 0 bases and J dropped 4 bases, with 16 bases sitting between them. The CDR3 is 16 amino acids. The CDR3 DNA is TGCGCCAGCAGCCAAGATTTTCGGCAGGGTGGATACGAGCAGTACTTC. This encodes CASSQDFRQGGYEQYF.

This chain joins TRBV25-1 and TRBJ2-7; the D call may be TRBD1 or TRBD2 (5 bases each). The CDR3 has 14 amino acids. From germline, CDR1 is MGHDK and CDR2 SYGVNS. V dropped 4 bases and J dropped 5 bases, with 15 bases sitting between them. The CDR3 DNA reads TGTGCCAGCAGTGCTGGCCAGAGAGGGGACGAGCAGTACTTC. It encodes CASSAGQRGDEQYF.

This clone was seen only a few times. The genes are TRBV6-1 and TRBJ2-7, with D perhaps given as TRBD1 or TRBD2 (5 bases each). CDR1 and CDR2 from the germline V gene are MNHNS and SASEGT. The CDR3 length is 13 residues. Trimming left V 6 bases short and J 3 bases short, with 12 bases between. The CDR3, as DNA: TGTGCCAGCAGGGGGGACGCCCTCTACGAGCAGTACTTC. It translates to CASRGDALYEQYF.

V usage is TRBV5-6 and J usage is TRBJ2-1; 10 nucleotides match TRBD1. V lost 0 bases and J lost 8; bases outside the gene matches: 8. CDR1 and CDR2 (germline): SGHDT, YYEEEE. The CDR3 spans 16 residues. The CDR3 reads CASSLVVGTGADEQFF. The CDR3 coding sequence is TGTGCCAGCAGCTTGGTGGTAGGGACAGGGGCGGATGAGCAGTTCTTC.

The chain is built from TRBV27 and TRBJ2-5; TRBD1 or TRBD2 may be the D gene (6 bases each). This CDR3 has 14 residues. The V gene lost 8 bases and the J gene lost 5 bases, with 18 bases spanning the gap. Per the germline V gene, CDR1 is MNHEY and CDR2 is SMNVEV (reference sequence). The CDR3 sequence is CASSLDGGSETQYF. The CDR3 DNA reads as TGTGCCAGCTCTCTAGACGGGGGCAGTGAGACCCAGTACTTC.

The chain is built from TRBV4-1 and TRBJ2-7, with D hard to call. This CDR3 is 13 amino acids long. Germline assignment: CDR1 MGHRA and CDR2 YSYEKL. V lost 0 bases and J lost 9, with 12 bases in between. CDR3 coding DNA: TGCGCCAGCAGCCAAGAAATCGATTCGGTGCAGTACTTC. It is translated as CASSQEIDSVQYF.

This rearrangement joins TRBV7-2 to TRBJ2-3, with D perhaps TRBD2 (6 bases). V was trimmed by 4 bases and J by 3 bases, leaving 11 bases between them. CDR1 SGHTA and CDR2 FQGNSA come from the germline V gene. The CDR3 totals 14 residues. For the CDR3, the DNA is TGTGCCAGCAGCTATTCCGCGGGGACAGATACGCAGTATTTT. Its protein product is CASSYSAGTDTQYF.

The chain has TRBV11-2 and TRBJ2-5; 15 bases map to TRBD2. With V trimmed by 5 bases and J by 5 bases, 12 bases remained unmatched. Germline assignment: CDR1 SGHAT and CDR2 FQNNGV. CDR3 length: 18 amino acids. CDR3 residues: CASSLRTSGREGYETQYF. Written as DNA, the CDR3 is TGTGCCAGCAGCCTTCGGACTAGCGGGAGGGAGGGTTATGAGACCCAGTACTTC. Full variable domain (missing parts from reference TRBV11-2 and TRBJ2-5): EAGVAQSPRYKIIEKRQSVAFWCNPISGHATLYWYQQILGQGPKLLIQFQNNGVVDDSQLPKDRFSAERLKGVDSTLKIQPAKLEDSAVYLCASSLRTSGREGYETQYFGPGTRLLVL.

This clone was detected only once. The rearrangement joins TRBV30 to TRBJ1-2; TRBD1 might be the D (5 bases). This CDR3 region has 17 residues. The V gene lost 4 bases and the J gene lost 8 bases, with 29 bases spanning the gap. Germline values: CDR1 GTSNPN, CDR2 SVGIG (reference sequence). The CDR3 loop reads CAWIGLLGAGPGGGYTF. In nucleotides, the CDR3 is TGTGCCTGGATAGGTCTCTTAGGGGCAGGTCCGGGGGGAGGCTACACCTTC.

The chain recombines TRBV29-1 with TRBJ2-5; TRBD1 aligns across 7 bases. The closer fit of TRBJ2-7 to the DNA end suggests the J call may be wrong. Germline V lookup: CDR1 SQVTM, CDR2 ANQGSEA. This CDR3 has 15 amino acids. CDR3 sequence reads: CSVEDRDRGRYEQYF. CDR3 nucleotide sequence: TGCAGCGTTGAAGATCGGGACAGAGGTCGCTACGAGCAGTACTTC.

This clone was seen at least ten times. This sample also contains other DNA sequences that code for the same CDR3. V and J are TRBV9 and TRBJ2-2; D gene uncertain. The germline V and J ends were trimmed by 0 bases and 3 bases, with 3 bases remaining between them. Germline CDR1 SGDLS, CDR2 YYNGEE. The CDR3 consists of 13 residues. CDR3 protein: CASSVDYTGELFF. In DNA form, the CDR3 reads TGTGCCAGCAGCGTAGACTACACCGGGGAGCTGTTTTTT.

The chain employs TRBV28 and TRBJ2-3; possible D gene TRBD1, 5 bases. Germline V gene sequence: CDR1 MDHEN, CDR2 SYDVKM. The CDR3 spans 17 residues. V lost 3 bases to trimming and J lost 1 base, with 17 bases between them. CDR3 loop: CASSLGRLARGTDTQYF. DNA of the CDR3: TGTGCCAGCAGTTTGGGGCGTTTGGCCCGGGGCACAGATACGCAGTATTTT. The variable domain in full, completed from reference TRBV28 and TRBJ2-3, reads DVKVTQSSRYLVKRTGEKVFLECVQDMDHENMFWYRQDPGLGLRLIYFSYDVKMKEKGDIPEGYSVSREKKERFSLILESASTNQTSMYLCASSLGRLARGTDTQYFGPGTRLTVL.

The J gene is TRBJ2-5, the V gene TRBV6-5; 7 bases agree with TRBD1. Germline loops: CDR1 MNHEY, CDR2 SVGAGI. The CDR3 is 14 amino acids. V shed 6 bases and J 5 bases; nucleotides not matched to a gene: 9. CDR3 coding DNA: TGTGCCAGCAGCCCCAGGGGGACAGAGGAGACCCAGTACTTC. It specifies CASSPRGTEETQYF.

The rearrangement joins TRBV5-8 to TRBJ2-1, with 8 bases identical to TRBD2. The germline V gene has CDR1 SGHTS and CDR2 YDEGEE. Unmatched junction bases numbered 8, after V lost 3 bases and J lost 6 bases. The CDR3 length is 15 residues. CDR3 coding DNA: TGTGCCAGCAGCTCCAAGCGGGAGTGGTCCAATGAGCAGTTCTTC. Protein product: CASSSKREWSNEQFF. The full variable domain, in which reference TRBV5-8 and TRBJ2-1 provide the parts outside the CDR3, is EAGVTQSPTHLIKTRGQQATLRCSPISGHTSVYWYQQALGLGLQFLLWYDEGEERNRGNFPPRFSGRQFPNYSSELNVNALELEDSALYLCASSSKREWSNEQFFGPGTRLTVL.

This clone was picked up one time. The rearrangement joins TRBV6-5 to TRBJ1-3; D is undetermined. This CDR3 is built from 13 residues. V gave up 2 bases and J gave up 6 bases, with 8 bases separating them. From germline, CDR1 is MNHEY and CDR2 SVGAGI. As DNA, the CDR3 is TGTGCCAGCAGTTACGTCCAGTCAAACACCATATATTTT. It codes for CASSYVQSNTIYF.

The chain links TRBV7-2 to TRBJ2-7; 7 bases agree with TRBD1. Unmatched junction bases numbered 7, after V lost 5 bases and J lost 3 bases. CDR1 is SGHTA, CDR2 FQGNSA, per germline. The CDR3 extends over 14 amino acids. The CDR3 here is CASSVSTGVYEQYF. The CDR3 DNA reads TGTGCCAGCAGCGTATCCACAGGGGTCTACGAGCAGTACTTC. Drawing the rest from reference TRBV7-2 and TRBJ2-7, the complete variable domain is GAGVSQSPSNKVTEKGKDVELRCDPISGHTALYWYRQSLGQGLEFLIYFQGNSAPDKSGLPSDRFSAERTGGSVSTLTIQRTQQEDSAVYLCASSVSTGVYEQYFGPGTRLTVT.

In its sample, this clone was seen many times. The chain couples TRBV7-3 to TRBJ2-5; 8 bases are shared with TRBD1. Germline-derived CDR1 and CDR2 are SGHTA and FQGTGA. This CDR3 comprises 15 residues. With 5 bases clipped from V and 3 bases from J, the junction kept 8 bases outside the gene matches. The CDR3 DNA reads TGTGCCAGCAGCCACCTCGCAGGGGGCAAAGAGACCCAGTACTTC. Its protein is CASSHLAGGKETQYF.

CDR3 in amino acids: CASSLAAGESYEQYF. CDR3 coding DNA: TGTGCCAGCAGCTTGGCGGCAGGGGAATCCTACGAGCAGTACTTC. J is TRBJ2-7 and V is TRBV5-8; a weak D match, TRBD1 (6 bases). Germline CDR1 SGHTS, CDR2 YDEGEE. The CDR3 is 15 amino acids. V lost 0 bases and J lost 1, with 11 bases in between.